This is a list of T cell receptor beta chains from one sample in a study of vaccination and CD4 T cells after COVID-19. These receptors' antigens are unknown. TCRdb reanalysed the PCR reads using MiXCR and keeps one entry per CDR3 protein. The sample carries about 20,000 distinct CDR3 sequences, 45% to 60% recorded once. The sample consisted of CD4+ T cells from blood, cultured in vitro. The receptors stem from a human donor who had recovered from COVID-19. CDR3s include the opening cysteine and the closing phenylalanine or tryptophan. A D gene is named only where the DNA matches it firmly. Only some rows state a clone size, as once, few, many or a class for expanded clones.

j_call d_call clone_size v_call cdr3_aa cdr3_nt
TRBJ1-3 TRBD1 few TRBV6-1 CASRRDRAGNTIYF TGTGCCAGCAGGAGGGACAGGGCTGGAAACACCATATATTTT
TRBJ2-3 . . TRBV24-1 CATSLQGSDTQYF TGTGCCACCTCCCTGCAGGGATCAGATACGCAGTATTTT
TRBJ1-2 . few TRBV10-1 CASRASTNYGYTF TGCGCCAGCAGGGCTAGTACTAACTATGGCTACACCTTC
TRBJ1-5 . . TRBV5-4 CASSLDSLGAQHF TGTGCCAGCAGCTTGGATAGCCTCGGGGCCCAGCATTTT
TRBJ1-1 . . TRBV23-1 CASSQSTPHRVTEAFF TGCGCCAGCAGTCAATCAACCCCGCACAGGGTCACTGAAGCTTTCTTT
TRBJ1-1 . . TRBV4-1 CASSQVGWGNTEAFF TGCGCCAGCAGCCAAGTAGGCTGGGGGAACACTGAAGCTTTCTTT
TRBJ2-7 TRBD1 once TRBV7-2 CASSQRDRVTYEQYF TGTGCCAGCAGCCAACGGGACAGGGTAACCTACGAGCAGTACTTC
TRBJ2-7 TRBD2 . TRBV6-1 CASSVLLAGGPYEQYF TGTGCCAGCAGTGTTCTTCTAGCGGGAGGGCCCTACGAGCAGTACTTC
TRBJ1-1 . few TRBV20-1 CSASALWTEAFF TGCAGTGCCTCCGCCCTGTGGACTGAAGCTTTCTTT
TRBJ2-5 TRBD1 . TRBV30 CAWRPGTGEQETQYF TGTGCCTGGAGGCCCGGGACAGGCGAACAAGAGACCCAGTACTTC
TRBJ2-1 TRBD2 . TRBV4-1 CASSPRGVAGGTYNEQFF TGCGCCAGCAGCCCAAGGGGTGTAGCGGGGGGGACGTACAATGAGCAGTTCTTC
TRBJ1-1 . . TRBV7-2 CASSLVGAGNTEAFF TGTGCCAGCAGCTTAGTAGGGGCCGGGAACACTGAAGCTTTCTTT
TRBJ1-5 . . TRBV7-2 CASSLSGSQPQHF TGTGCCAGCAGCTTATCAGGGTCTCAGCCCCAGCATTTT
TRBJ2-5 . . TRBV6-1 CASSEWTAGKETQYF TGTGCCAGCAGTGAATGGACAGCTGGGAAAGAGACCCAGTACTTC
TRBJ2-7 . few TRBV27 CASSPTGTGYSYEQYF TGTGCCAGCAGTCCAACGGGGACTGGCTACTCCTACGAGCAGTACTTC
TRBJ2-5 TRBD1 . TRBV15 CATSRTHRGFQETQYF TGTGCCACCAGCAGGACACACAGGGGTTTCCAAGAGACCCAGTACTTC
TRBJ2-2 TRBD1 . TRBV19 CASSRDRPNTGELFF TGTGCCAGTAGTAGGGACAGGCCCAACACCGGGGAGCTGTTTTTT
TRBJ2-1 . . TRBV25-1 CASSGSLGGRFEQFF TGTGCCAGCAGTGGCTCCCTTGGGGGGAGGTTTGAGCAGTTCTTC
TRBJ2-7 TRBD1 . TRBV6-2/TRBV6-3 CASSPDWDRTYEQYF TGTGCCAGCAGCCCGGACTGGGACAGAACCTACGAGCAGTACTTC
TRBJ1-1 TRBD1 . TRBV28 CASRDGTGGLSEAFF TGTGCCAGCAGGGACGGGACAGGGGGACTGTCTGAAGCTTTCTTT
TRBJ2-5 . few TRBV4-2 CASSQGAPGFQETQYF TGTGCCAGCAGCCAAGGGGCGCCTGGGTTCCAAGAGACCCAGTACTTC
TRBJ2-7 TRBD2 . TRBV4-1 CASSQPSGRDEQYF TGCGCCAGCAGCCAACCTAGCGGGAGGGACGAGCAGTACTTC
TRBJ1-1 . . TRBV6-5 CASSLREMNTEAFF TGTGCCAGCAGTTTAAGGGAAATGAACACTGAAGCTTTCTTT
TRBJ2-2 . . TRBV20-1 CSAKVNPANTGELFF TGCAGTGCTAAGGTGAACCCCGCGAACACCGGGGAGCTGTTTTTT
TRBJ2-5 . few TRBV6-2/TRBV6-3 CASNLAETQYF TGTGCCAGCAACCTAGCGGAGACCCAGTACTTC
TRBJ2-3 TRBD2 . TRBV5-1 CASSSTSGGADTQYF TGCGCCAGCAGCTCTACTAGCGGGGGGGCAGATACGCAGTATTTT
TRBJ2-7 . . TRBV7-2 CASSPDGDSEYKQYF TGTGCCAGCAGCCCCGATGGGGATTCAGAGTACAAGCAGTACTTC
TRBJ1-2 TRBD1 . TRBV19 CASIDRARGGYTF TGTGCCAGTATAGACAGGGCACGGGGTGGCTACACCTTC
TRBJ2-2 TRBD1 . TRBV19 CASSPIYTGGKDGELFF TGTGCCAGTAGTCCTATATACACAGGGGGCAAGGACGGGGAGCTGTTTTTT
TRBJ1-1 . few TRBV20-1 CSALTENTEAFF TGCAGTGCCTTGACAGAGAACACTGAAGCTTTCTTT
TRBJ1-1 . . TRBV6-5 CASSYSHLWDTEAFF TGTGCCAGCAGTTACTCGCACCTGTGGGACACTGAAGCTTTCTTT
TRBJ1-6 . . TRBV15 CATSRAWGDNSPLHF TGTGCCACCAGCAGAGCTTGGGGGGATAATTCACCCCTCCACTTT
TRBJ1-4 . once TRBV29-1 CSVDKGNEKLFF TGCAGCGTTGATAAGGGAAATGAAAAACTGTTTTTT
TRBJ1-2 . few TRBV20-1 CSSPGWGISINYGYTF TGCAGCTCCCCAGGTTGGGGAATCTCTATCAACTATGGCTACACCTTC
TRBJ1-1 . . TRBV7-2 CASSLMGPGTEAFF TGTGCCAGCAGCTTAATGGGGCCGGGGACTGAAGCTTTCTTT
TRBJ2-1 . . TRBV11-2 CASSSGDSTYNEQFF TGTGCCAGCAGCTCGGGGGACAGTACGTACAATGAGCAGTTCTTC
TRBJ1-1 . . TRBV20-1 CSARRQGTEAFF TGCAGTGCTAGGCGGCAGGGGACTGAAGCTTTCTTT
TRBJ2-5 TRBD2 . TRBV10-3 CAISERGPSGNPRGTQYF TGTGCCATCAGTGAGAGGGGCCCTAGCGGGAATCCAAGAGGGACCCAGTACTTC
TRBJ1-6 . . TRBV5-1 CASSLATANSPLHF TGCGCCAGCAGCTTGGCTACGGCTAATTCACCCCTCCACTTT
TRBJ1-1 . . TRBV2 CASSDNTEAFF TGTGCCAGCAGTGATAACACTGAAGCTTTCTTT
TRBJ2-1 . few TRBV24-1 CATSGWQGKNGEQFF TGTGCCACCAGTGGTTGGCAGGGGAAGAATGGCGAGCAGTTCTTC
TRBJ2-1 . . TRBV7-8 CASSRGGENEQFF TGTGCCAGCAGCCGAGGGGGGGAGAATGAGCAGTTCTTC
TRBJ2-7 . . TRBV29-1 CSVDFEQYF TGCAGCGTTGATTTCGAGCAGTACTTC
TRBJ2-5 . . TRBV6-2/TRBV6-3 CASSPYFRGTQYF TGTGCCAGCAGTCCTTATTTTCGTGGGACCCAGTACTTC
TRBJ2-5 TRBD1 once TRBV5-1 CASSDTGVPGTQYF TGCGCCAGCAGCGACACAGGGGTACCGGGGACCCAGTACTTC
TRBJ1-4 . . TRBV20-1 CSARERVGEKLFF TGCAGTGCTAGAGAGAGGGTGGGGGAAAAACTGTTTTTT
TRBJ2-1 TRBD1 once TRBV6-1 CASSEATGGPYNEQFF TGTGCCAGCAGTGAAGCAACAGGGGGGCCATACAATGAGCAGTTCTTC
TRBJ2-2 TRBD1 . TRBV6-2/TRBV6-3 CASSPGTASIYTGELFF TGTGCCAGCAGTCCAGGGACAGCGAGCATCTACACCGGGGAGCTGTTTTTT
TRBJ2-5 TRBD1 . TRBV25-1 CASSEDRGLQETQYF TGTGCCAGCAGTGAGGACAGGGGGCTTCAAGAGACCCAGTACTTC
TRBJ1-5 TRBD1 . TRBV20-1 CSAREGQGLGQPQHF TGCAGTGCTAGAGAGGGACAGGGTTTGGGGCAGCCCCAGCATTTT
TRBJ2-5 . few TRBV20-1 CSASGTAETQYF TGCAGTGCTAGCGGGACTGCCGAGACCCAGTACTTC
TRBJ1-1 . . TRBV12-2 CASRLITSGVGTEAFF TGTGCAAGTCGCTTAATTACGTCAGGGGTTGGCACTGAAGCTTTCTTT
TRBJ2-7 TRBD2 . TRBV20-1 CSARGLASGVSSYEQYF TGCAGTGCTAGGGGACTAGCTAGCGGGGTTAGCTCCTACGAGCAGTACTTC
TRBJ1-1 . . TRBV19 CASSLGSNTEAFF TGTGCCAGTTCCCTAGGCTCGAACACTGAAGCTTTCTTT
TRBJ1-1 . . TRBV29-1 CSVEYPGLSNTEAFF TGCAGCGTTGAATACCCGGGACTCTCAAACACTGAAGCTTTCTTT
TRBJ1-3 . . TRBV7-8 CASSTGQISGNTIYF TGTGCCAGCAGCACCGGACAGATCTCTGGAAACACCATATATTTT
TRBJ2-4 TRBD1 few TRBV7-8 CASSLSGGALPKNIQYF TGTGCCAGCAGCTTATCAGGGGGCGCATTGCCCAAAAACATTCAGTACTTC
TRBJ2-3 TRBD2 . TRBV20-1 CSAFLAERTDTQYF TGCAGTGCTTTTCTAGCGGAGCGCACAGATACGCAGTATTTT